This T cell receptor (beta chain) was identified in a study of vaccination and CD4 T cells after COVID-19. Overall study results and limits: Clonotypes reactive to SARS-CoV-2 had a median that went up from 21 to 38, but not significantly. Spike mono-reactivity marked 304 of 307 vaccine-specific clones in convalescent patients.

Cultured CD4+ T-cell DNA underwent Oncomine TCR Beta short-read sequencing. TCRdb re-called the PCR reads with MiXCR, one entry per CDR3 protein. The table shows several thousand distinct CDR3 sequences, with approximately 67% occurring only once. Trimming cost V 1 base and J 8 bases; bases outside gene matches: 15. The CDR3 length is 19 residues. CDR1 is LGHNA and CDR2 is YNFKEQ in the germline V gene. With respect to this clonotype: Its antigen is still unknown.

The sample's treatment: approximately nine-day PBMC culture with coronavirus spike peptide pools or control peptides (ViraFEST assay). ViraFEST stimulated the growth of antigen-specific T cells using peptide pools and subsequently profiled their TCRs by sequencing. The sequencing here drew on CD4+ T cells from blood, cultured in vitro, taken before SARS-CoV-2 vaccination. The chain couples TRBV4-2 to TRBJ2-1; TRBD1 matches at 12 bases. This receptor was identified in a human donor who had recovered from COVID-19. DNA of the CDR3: TGTGCCAGCAGCCAAGGCCCCGGGACAGGGGGCGCAAGCGAAGATGAGCAGTTCTTC. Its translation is CASSQGPGTGGASEDEQFF.